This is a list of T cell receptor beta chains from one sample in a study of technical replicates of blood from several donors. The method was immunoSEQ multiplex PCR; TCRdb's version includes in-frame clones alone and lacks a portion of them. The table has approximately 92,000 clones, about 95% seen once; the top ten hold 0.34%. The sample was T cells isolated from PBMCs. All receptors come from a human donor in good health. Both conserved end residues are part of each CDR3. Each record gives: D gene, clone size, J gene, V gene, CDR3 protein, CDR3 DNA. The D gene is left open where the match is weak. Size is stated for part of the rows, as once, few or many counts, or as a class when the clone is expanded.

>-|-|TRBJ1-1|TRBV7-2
CASSLVAGAEAFF
TGTGCCAGCAGCTTAGTCGCGGGCGCTGAAGCTTTCTTT
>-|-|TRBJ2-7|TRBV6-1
CAGATGVTYEQYF
TGTGCCGGAGCTACCGGCGTCACCTACGAGCAGTACTTC
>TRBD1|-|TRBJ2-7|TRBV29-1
CSVERWEAGGEQYF
TGCAGCGTTGAACGTTGGGAAGCAGGGGGAGAGCAGTACTTC
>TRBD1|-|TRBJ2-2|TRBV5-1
CASSSNRGQGTGELFF
TGCGCCAGCAGCTCCAACCGGGGACAGGGAACCGGGGAGCTGTTTTTT
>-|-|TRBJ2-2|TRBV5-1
CASSLPQNTGELFF
TGCGCCAGCAGCTTGCCACAGAACACCGGGGAGCTGTTTTTT
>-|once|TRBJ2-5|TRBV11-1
CASSTISETQYF
TGTGCCAGCAGCACTATCTCGGAGACCCAGTACTTC
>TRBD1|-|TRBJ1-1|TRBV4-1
CASSPTPQGDTEAFF
TGCGCCAGCAGCCCCACGCCCCAGGGGGATACTGAAGCTTTCTTT
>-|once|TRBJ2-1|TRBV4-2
CASSQEDRNHYNEQFF
TGTGCCAGCAGCCAAGAAGACAGAAATCACTACAATGAGCAGTTCTTC
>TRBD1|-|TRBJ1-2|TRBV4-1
CASSHGQGAGGYTF
TGCGCCAGCAGCCATGGACAGGGGGCTGGAGGCTACACCTTC
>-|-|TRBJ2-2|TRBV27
CASSLSTGIGTGELFF
TGTGCCAGCAGTTTATCGACGGGAATCGGGACCGGGGAGCTGTTTTTT
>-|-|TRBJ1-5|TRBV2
CASAPRSQPQHF
TGTGCCAGCGCCCCAAGGAGCCAGCCCCAGCATTTT
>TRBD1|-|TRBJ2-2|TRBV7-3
CASSLRRQGYPGELFF
TGTGCCAGCAGCTTAAGGAGACAGGGTTATCCCGGGGAGCTGTTTTTT
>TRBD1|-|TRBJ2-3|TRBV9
CASSPLDREDTQYF
TGTGCCAGCAGCCCCCTCGACAGGGAAGATACGCAGTATTTT
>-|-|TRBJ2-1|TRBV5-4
CASTQTSYNEQFF
TGTGCCAGCACACAAACCTCCTACAATGAGCAGTTCTTC